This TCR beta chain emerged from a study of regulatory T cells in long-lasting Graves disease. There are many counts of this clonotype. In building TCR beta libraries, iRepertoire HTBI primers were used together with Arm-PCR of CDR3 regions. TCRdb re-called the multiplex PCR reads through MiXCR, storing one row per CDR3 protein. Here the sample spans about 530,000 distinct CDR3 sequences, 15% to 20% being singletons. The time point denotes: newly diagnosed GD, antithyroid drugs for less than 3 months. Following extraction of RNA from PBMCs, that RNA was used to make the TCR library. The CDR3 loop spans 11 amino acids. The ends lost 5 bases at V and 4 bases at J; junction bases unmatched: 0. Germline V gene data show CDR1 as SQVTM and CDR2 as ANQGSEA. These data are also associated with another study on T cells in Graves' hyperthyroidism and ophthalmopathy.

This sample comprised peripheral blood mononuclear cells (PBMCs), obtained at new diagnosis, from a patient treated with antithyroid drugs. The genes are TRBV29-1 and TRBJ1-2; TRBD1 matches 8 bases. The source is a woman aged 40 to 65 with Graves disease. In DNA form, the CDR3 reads TGCAGCGTTACAGGGGGCTATGGCTACACCTTC. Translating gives CSVTGGYGYTF. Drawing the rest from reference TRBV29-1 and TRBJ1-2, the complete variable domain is SAVISQKPSRDICQRGTSLTIQCQVDSQVTMMFWYRQQPGQSLTLIATANQGSEATYESGFVIDKFPISRPNLTFSTLTVSNMSPEDSSIYLCSVTGGYGYTFGSGTRLTVV.